The 24 T cell receptor beta chains reported below all come from one sample, sequenced in a study of identical twins. TCRdb processed the 5' RACE reads anew with MiXCR; each CDR3 protein has one entry. This sample carries about 520,000 distinct CDR3 sequences, around 20% of them seen once, and the ten largest clones take roughly 0.91%. These data also featured in a second study, about T cells expressing NK-cell markers.

The sample comprised CD4+ T cells sorted from blood. The receptors were sampled from a woman between 18 and 30 years old in good health.

The rearrangement uses TRBV12-5 and TRBJ2-5, with 8 positions matching TRBD1. The CDR3 is made up of 16 amino acids. Germline V gene lookup returns CDR1 LGHNT and CDR2 FRNRAP. The junction had 6 bases not matched to a gene; V was cut back by 1 base and J by 2 bases. The CDR3 sequence is CASGLARTGRQETQYF. In nucleotides, the CDR3 is TGTGCTAGTGGTTTGGCAAGGACAGGGCGTCAAGAGACCCAGTACTTC.

The V call is TRBV10-3, the J call TRBJ1-5; D gene unclear. Trimming removed 0 bases from V and 6 bases from J, with 6 bases in between. The CDR3 runs to 13 residues. In germline, CDR1 is ENHRY, CDR2 SYGVKD. CDR3 in DNA: TGTGCCATCAGTGAGTCTGGGGTTCAGCCCCAGCATTTT. It translates to CAISESGVQPQHF.

This clonotype has only a few counts. CDR3: CSVAPPLTEAFF. CDR3 nucleotide sequence: TGCAGCGTCGCACCCCCTCTCACTGAAGCTTTCTTT. This chain joins TRBV29-1 and TRBJ1-1, with D unresolved. The CDR3 extends over 12 amino acids. Germline V gives CDR1 SQVTM, CDR2 ANQGSEA. V was trimmed by 6 bases and J by 4 bases, leaving 12 bases between them.

The CDR3 here is CSERGGKETQYF. CDR3 nucleotides: TGCAGTGAACGGGGGGGAAAAGAGACCCAGTACTTC. V and J are TRBV20-1 and TRBJ2-5; 8 bases are shared with TRBD2. Germline V gene lookup returns CDR1 DFQATT and CDR2 SNEGSKA (reference sequence). After removal of 7 bases from V and 3 bases from J, the junction contained 4 bases not matched to a gene. CDR3 size: 12 residues.

This clonotype was seen a few times. The rearrangement joins TRBV5-1 to TRBJ1-1; no firm D call. Trimming removed 4 bases at V and 0 bases at J, with 10 bases between. This CDR3 is 14 amino acids long. The germline V gene has CDR1 SGHRS and CDR2 YFSETQ. Written as DNA, the CDR3 is TGCGCCAGCAGCCGGGGAATGATGAACACTGAAGCTTTCTTT. It specifies CASSRGMMNTEAFF.

This clonotype was counted only a few times. The rearrangement uses TRBV6-2 or TRBV6-3 and TRBJ2-7, with TRBD1 matching over 8 bases. The CDR3 consists of 18 residues. Unmatched junction bases numbered 13, after V lost 0 bases and J lost 3 bases. Germline-derived CDR1 and CDR2 are MNHEY and SVGEGT. DNA for the CDR3: TGTGCCAGCAGTTACTCGAGTAATTGGCAGGGGGCCTTCTACGAGCAGTACTTC. Translating gives CASSYSSNWQGAFYEQYF.

This chain joins TRBV5-6 and TRBJ1-2, with D hard to call. V lost 2 bases to trimming and J lost 6 bases, with 11 bases between them. The CDR3 extends over 13 amino acids. In germline, CDR1 is SGHDT, CDR2 YYEEEE. DNA for the CDR3: TGTGCCAGCAGCTTAAGACTGAACAATGGCTACACCTTC. Amino acid sequence: CASSLRLNNGYTF.

There are a few counts of this clonotype. The chain carries TRBV7-2 and TRBJ2-7; TRBD2 matches 7 bases. The CDR3 length is 14 residues. V lost 5 bases, J lost 1 base, and 5 bases stayed unmatched. Germline CDR1 SGHTA, CDR2 FQGNSA. The CDR3 bases are TGTGCCAGCAGCCCGGGACTATATTCCTACGAGCAGTACTTC. Translated: CASSPGLYSYEQYF. Filled out from reference TRBV7-2 and TRBJ2-7, the complete variable domain reads GAGVSQSPSNKVTEKGKDVELRCDPISGHTALYWYRQSLGQGLEFLIYFQGNSAPDKSGLPSDRFSAERTGGSVSTLTIQRTQQEDSAVYLCASSPGLYSYEQYFGPGTRLTVT.

The chain is built from TRBV7-9 and TRBJ1-2; TRBD1 agrees at 7 bases. From germline, CDR1 is SEHNR and CDR2 FQNEAQ (reference sequence). The trim removed 6 bases at V and 5 bases at J, leaving 6 bases unmatched. The CDR3 spans 13 residues. CDR3 DNA sequence: TGTGCCAGCAGTTCACAGGGGCAATATGGCTACACCTTC. Translating it yields CASSSQGQYGYTF.

This clonotype was detected many times. J is TRBJ2-7 and V is TRBV21-1; TRBD2 is the table's D call and was not checked against the DNA. TRBV21-1 is a known pseudogene. The CDR3 sequence is 14 residues long. CDR3 sequence reads: CASIGRHQFREQYF. Here the CDR3 DNA reads TGTGCCAGCATTGGGAGGCACCAGTTTCGCGAGCAGTACTTC.

The gene calls are TRBV20-1 and TRBJ2-3, with TRBD2 matching over 10 bases. Germline loops: CDR1 DFQATT, CDR2 SNEGSKA (reference sequence). J gave up 6 bases and V 6 bases, and 9 bases lay outside the gene matches. The CDR3 contains 14 residues. The chain's CDR3 is CSARTLAGVDTQYF. The CDR3 nucleotides read TGCAGTGCACGGACCCTAGCGGGGGTGGATACGCAGTATTTT.

V and J are TRBV9 and TRBJ2-2; D ambiguous. Germline CDR1 reads SGDLS; CDR2 reads YYNGEE. CDR3 length: 15 amino acids. Trimming took off 2 bases at V and 5 bases at J, with 13 bases between the two ends. CDR3 in DNA: TGTGCCAGCAGCGTGGGGTTAGCCCTGACCGGGGAGCTGTTTTTT. This gives the protein CASSVGLALTGELFF.

The chain recombines TRBV2 with TRBJ1-4, with D perhaps TRBD1 (5 bases). V gave up 6 bases and J gave up 5 bases, with 16 bases separating them. The V gene's germline CDR1 is SNHLY and CDR2 FYNNEI. The CDR3 spans 15 residues. The CDR3 DNA follows: TGTGCCAGCAGCCGGGACGGGCAGAAGAATGAAAAACTGTTTTTT. Its translation is CASSRDGQKNEKLFF.

The chain links TRBV25-1 to TRBJ1-4; perhaps TRBD1 as D (5 bases). The V end was cut by 3 bases, the J end by 6 bases, with 11 bases between. CDR3 length: 14 residues. Germline values: CDR1 MGHDK, CDR2 SYGVNS. The CDR3 reads CASSEYRDDEKLFF. The CDR3 bases are TGTGCCAGCAGTGAGTACCGGGACGATGAAAAACTGTTTTTT.

V usage is TRBV9 and J usage is TRBJ2-3; a possible D gene is TRBD1 (5 bases). The CDR3 has 19 residues. Germline values: CDR1 SGDLS, CDR2 YYNGEE. Trimming cost V 0 bases and J 1 base, with 21 bases left between them. CDR3 protein: CASSVDGRVDGYGTDTQYF. The DNA for the CDR3 is TGTGCCAGCAGCGTAGACGGCAGGGTTGATGGATATGGCACAGATACGCAGTATTTT. The full variable domain, its missing parts supplied by reference TRBV9 and TRBJ2-3, is DSGVTQTPKHLITATGQRVTLRCSPRSGDLSVYWYQQSLDQGLQFLIQYYNGEERAKGNILERFSAQQFPDLHSELNLSSLELGDSALYFCASSVDGRVDGYGTDTQYFGPGTRLTVL.

This chain connects TRBV12-3 or TRBV12-4 to TRBJ1-4; no clear D. CDR3 length: 12 residues. Between the trimmed V and J ends, which lost 3 bases and 3 bases, there was a span of 2 bases. The CDR3 coding sequence is TGTGCCAGCAGTTTGGCTAATGAAAAACTGTTTTTT. This codes for CASSLANEKLFF.

Comment on this clonotype: The junction shows a germline mismatch at one end, possibly a read error. The CDR3 is CACSGGATYEQYF. The CDR3 nucleotides read TGTGCCTGCAGTGGCGGGGCAACCTACGAGCAGTACTTC. This chain links TRBV12-3 or TRBV12-4 with TRBJ2-7, with TRBD2 as a possible D gene (6 bases). This CDR3 has 13 amino acids.

This clonotype has ten or more counts. The rearrangement joins TRBV20-1 to TRBJ2-1; 7 positions match TRBD1. With 6 bases clipped from V and 0 bases from J, the junction kept 5 bases outside the gene matches. Looked up from germline, CDR1 is DFQATT and CDR2 is SNEGSKA (reference sequence). The CDR3 runs 14 residues. CDR3 nucleotides: TGCAGTGCGCACCGGGACAGCTCCTACAATGAGCAGTTCTTC. It is translated as CSAHRDSSYNEQFF.

This clonotype was found a few times. The chain couples TRBV12-3 or TRBV12-4 to TRBJ1-6; D remains unclear. This CDR3 spans 12 amino acids. V was cut by 4 bases and J by 9 bases, with 7 bases left in between. The CDR3 bases are TGTGCCAGCAGTTCGGGGAGTTCACCCCTCCACTTT. It codes for CASSSGSSPLHF.

In this sample, this clonotype turned up once. The chain carries TRBV7-9 and TRBJ2-3; 9 nucleotides match TRBD2. V lost 3 bases to trimming and J lost 3 bases; unmatched junction nucleotides: 7. CDR3 length: 16 residues. The germline gives CDR1 SEHNR, CDR2 FQNEAQ (reference sequence). Here the CDR3 DNA reads TGTGCCAGCAGCTTTTGGGCTAGCGGGGATACAGATACGCAGTATTTT. Protein product: CASSFWASGDTDTQYF.

The chain joins TRBV20-1 to TRBJ1-5, with unresolved D. V dropped 0 bases and J dropped 12 bases, with 9 bases sitting between them. Looked up from germline, CDR1 is DFQATT and CDR2 is SNEGSKA (reference sequence). The CDR3 runs 11 residues. The CDR3 coding sequence is TGCAGTGCTAGAGATCAAATGCACCAGCATTTT. The encoded protein is CSARDQMHQHF.

The CDR3 DNA is TGCAGTGCTAGACCCATCCCCCTCAGGGGTCCTGGAAACACCATATATTTT. Its translation: CSARPIPLRGPGNTIYF. The chain couples TRBV20-1 to TRBJ1-3, with D possibly matching TRBD1 (6 bases). Germline CDR1 DFQATT, CDR2 SNEGSKA (reference sequence). The CDR3 has 17 amino acids. Trimming left V 2 bases short and J 2 bases short, with 19 bases between.

The table lists this clonotype with a count of one. The chain employs TRBV15 and TRBJ2-1, with D possibly TRBD1 on 7 matching bases. This CDR3 comprises 16 residues. V was trimmed by 0 bases and J by 1 base, leaving 10 bases between them. Looked up from germline, CDR1 is LNHNV and CDR2 is YYDKDF (reference sequence). The CDR3 is CATSRDRGRSYNEQFF. In nucleotides, the CDR3 is TGTGCCACCAGCAGAGACAGGGGGAGGTCCTACAATGAGCAGTTCTTC.

The table lists this clonotype with a few counts. The chain is built from TRBV20-1 and TRBJ2-1; D possibly corresponds to TRBD2 (5 bases). Trimming removed 0 bases at V and 8 bases at J, with 14 bases between. Germline V lookup: CDR1 DFQATT, CDR2 SNEGSKA (reference sequence). The CDR3 sequence is 14 residues long. This chain's CDR3 is CSARDPLGYDEQFF. As DNA, the CDR3 is TGCAGTGCTAGAGATCCACTAGGGTACGATGAGCAGTTCTTC.